This TCR beta chain was sequenced in a study of type 1 and type 2 diabetes patients. Overall study context: CD4+ or CD8+ T cells were positively selected from PBMCs with microbeads.

Study-wide points: Type 2 diabetes repertoires were more diverse than type 1 diabetes repertoires.

A remark on this clonotype: Its antigen is as yet unknown. The junction does not match germline at one end; this may be a read error.

Germline-derived CDR1 and CDR2 are SGHTA and FQGNSA. This CDR3 region has 14 residues. Genomic DNA was the PCR template. The TCR beta CDR3 region was amplified using 30 forward and 13 reverse primers. TCRdb reprocessed the multiplex PCR reads via MiXCR and lists one record per CDR3 protein. Found here are 280,000 or so distinct CDR3 sequences, approximately 50% of them singletons; the top ten hold about 13%. The sequencing input was peripheral blood mononuclear cells (PBMCs). The receptor was derived from a man between 18 and 29 years old with type 2 diabetes. The chain carries TRBV7-2 and TRBJ1-2; 11 bases are a match to TRBD1. As DNA, the CDR3 is TGTGCCAGCGCCCCTGTACCGGGACAGGGGGAGGTGTGCTTC. Amino acid sequence: CASAPVPGQGEVCF.